The 5 T cell receptor beta chains presented below share a single source sample, sequenced in a study of blood T cells in healthy people across ages. A second PCR of 7 to 11 cycles used a sample-barcoded 5' primer and a J-beta primer mix. MiXCR, run by TCRdb on the 5' RACE reads, gives a single entry per CDR3 protein. Of 980,000 or so distinct CDR3 sequences in the sample, around 48% were seen once. The source material was blood. The receptor source for this set is a man aged 25-40 years in good health.

There are a few counts of this clonotype. The V call is TRBV10-3, the J call TRBJ1-5; D might be TRBD1 (6 bases). V lost 8 bases and J 0 bases, leaving 11 bases between the germline ends. Germline CDR1 is ENHRY and CDR2 is SYGVKD. The CDR3 sequence is 14 residues long. The CDR3 DNA reads as TGTGCCATCGGGGGGGCAAATAGCAATCAGCCCCAGCATTTT. It encodes CAIGGANSNQPQHF.

In this sample, this clonotype turned up a few times. A much larger clone lies one base from this, so it may be a read error. This chain uses TRBV4-1 with TRBJ2-1, with D hard to call. The J call is doubtful: the DNA matches TRBJ2-7 better. The CDR3 runs to 17 residues. The germline gives CDR1 MGHRA, CDR2 YSYEKL. The CDR3 sequence: CASSQELTGYSYNEQYF. The CDR3 bases are TGCGCCAGCAGCCAAGAATTAACCGGGTACTCCTACAATGAGCAGTACTTC.

This chain joins TRBV11-2 and TRBJ2-1, with 10 bases identical to TRBD1. V lost 8 bases and J lost 5; bases outside the gene matches: 6. CDR1 is SGHAT and CDR2 is FQNNGV in the germline V gene. The CDR3 is made up of 14 amino acids. The CDR3 reads CASPTGTGDNEQFF. The CDR3 region has the DNA TGTGCCAGCCCGACCGGGACAGGGGACAATGAGCAGTTCTTC.

The gene calls are TRBV5-1 and TRBJ1-6, with D perhaps TRBD1 (5 bases). Germline V gene data show CDR1 as SGHRS and CDR2 as YFSETQ. V was cut by 5 bases and J by 8 bases, with 14 bases left in between. This CDR3 comprises 14 residues. Here the CDR3 DNA reads TGCGCCAGCAGTATCGACAGACCCGATTCACCCCTCCACTTT. Amino acid sequence: CASSIDRPDSPLHF.

CDR3 DNA: TGTGCCAGCAGTGATGGGGGGCATTCACCCCTCCACTTT. Protein: CASSDGGHSPLHF. V is TRBV2 and J is TRBJ1-6; D may be TRBD1 (6 bases). The CDR3 runs to 13 residues. CDR1 is SNHLY, CDR2 FYNNEI, per germline. The V gene lost 3 bases and the J gene lost 8 bases, with 8 bases spanning the gap.